What follows are 12 T cell receptor beta chains derived from one specimen sequenced in a study of cytomegalovirus exposure and HLA in healthy donors. The primer mix had 60 Vbeta and 13 Jbeta primers. Here immunoSEQ multiplex PCR was the method, and the copy in TCRdb shows in-frame clones only, minus some. The table records approximately 190,000 clones, roughly 80% of them present only once. Source material: PBMCs. All receptors come from a man aged 45-65 years in good health and CMV-seronegative.

The rearrangement joins TRBV9 to TRBJ1-2, with TRBD1 as a possible D gene (6 bases). V was clipped by 3 bases and J by 4 bases, with 10 bases between them. The CDR3 spans 13 residues. Germline V CDR1 and CDR2: SGDLS, YYNGEE. CDR3 protein: CASSDGTPYGYTF. The CDR3 bases are TGTGCCAGCAGCGACGGGACACCCTATGGCTACACCTTC. Filled out from reference TRBV9 and TRBJ1-2, the complete variable domain reads DSGVTQTPKHLITATGQRVTLRCSPRSGDLSVYWYQQSLDQGLQFLIQYYNGEERAKGNILERFSAQQFPDLHSELNLSSLELGDSALYFCASSDGTPYGYTFGSGTRLTVV.

The rearrangement links TRBV4-2 to TRBJ2-7, with 10 nucleotides matching TRBD2. The length of the CDR3 is 18 residues. Trimming took 0 bases from V and 1 from J; bases not matched to a gene: 9. Germline-derived CDR1 and CDR2 are LGHNA and YNFKEQ. CDR3 DNA: TGTGCCAGCAGCCAAGATCAGGCTAGCGGGGGCCCTTCCTACGAGCAGTACTTC. It specifies CASSQDQASGGPSYEQYF.

The J gene is TRBJ1-2, the V gene TRBV7-6, with D tentatively TRBD1 (5 bases). Germline V gene lookup returns CDR1 SGHVS and CDR2 FNYEAQ. There are 14 residues in the CDR3. V was pared by 4 bases and J by 8 bases, with 17 bases between. The CDR3 sequence is CASSSLGRSSGYTF. The DNA of the CDR3 is TGTGCCAGCAGCTCTTTGGGGCGGTCGAGCGGCTACACCTTC.

The V and J genes are TRBV6-5 and TRBJ2-7, with 10 nucleotides matching TRBD2. The CDR3 has 15 amino acids. The germline V gene has CDR1 MNHEY and CDR2 SVGAGI. V shed 5 bases and J 0 bases; nucleotides not matched to a gene: 4. CDR3 bases: TGTGCCAGCAGTCGATCTAGCGGGAGCTCCTACGAGCAGTACTTC. Residues: CASSRSSGSSYEQYF.

The chain uses TRBV9 and TRBJ2-7; 10 bases agree with TRBD2. V trimming: 3 bases; J trimming: 4 bases; junction bases outside the gene matches: 7. There are 15 residues in the CDR3. The germline CDR1 and CDR2 sequences are SGDLS and YYNGEE. The CDR3: CASSESPAGGYEQYF. The CDR3, as DNA: TGTGCCAGCAGCGAGTCACCAGCGGGGGGGTACGAGCAGTACTTC.

The gene calls are TRBV2 and TRBJ2-7; D gene ambiguous. V shed 6 bases and J shed 5 bases, with 17 bases lying between them. The germline V gene encodes CDR1 SNHLY and CDR2 FYNNEI. The CDR3 contains 14 residues. The CDR3 DNA follows: TGTGCCAGCAGGGTGGCCCCGAAAGGAGACGAGCAGTACTTC. As protein: CASRVAPKGDEQYF.

This clone has only a few counts. The CDR3 DNA is TGTGCCAGCAGTTACTCGATGGGAGAACGGAAGACCCAGTACTTC. Translation: CASSYSMGERKTQYF. The chain is built from TRBV6-5 and TRBJ2-5; TRBD2 might be the D (5 bases). Trimming pared 0 bases from V and 6 bases from J, leaving 14 bases between. This CDR3 has 15 amino acids. The germline CDR1 and CDR2 sequences are MNHEY and SVGAGI.

The chain recombines TRBV7-9 with TRBJ2-2, with D tentatively TRBD2 (7 bases). The CDR3 extends over 14 amino acids. Per the germline V gene, CDR1 is SEHNR and CDR2 is FQNEAQ (reference sequence). The V and J ends lost 5 bases and 6 bases respectively, with 13 bases between them. The CDR3 DNA follows: TGTGCCAGCAGCAGGGGGGGCCGGGCCGGGGAGCTGTTTTTT. This codes for CASSRGGRAGELFF.

V gene TRBV18 combines with J gene TRBJ1-3; 7 nucleotides line up with TRBD1. Germline assignment: CDR1 KGHSH and CDR2 LQKENI. CDR3 size: 18 residues. The V gene end was trimmed by 3 bases and the J gene end by 0 bases; junction bases not matched to a gene: 11. The CDR3 DNA reads as TGTGCCAGCTCACCGAAGTCCGGGACAGTGATCTCTGGAAACACCATATATTTT. This sequence encodes CASSPKSGTVISGNTIYF.

The gene calls are TRBV5-1 and TRBJ2-7; perhaps TRBD1 as D (5 bases). Germline CDR1 SGHRS, CDR2 YFSETQ. This CDR3 has 14 amino acids. The V and J ends lost 1 base and 5 bases respectively, with 13 bases between them. This chain's CDR3 is CASSLPGFYHEQYF. The CDR3 nucleotides read TGCGCCAGCAGCTTGCCAGGGTTCTACCACGAGCAGTACTTC. Full variable domain (remainder filled in from reference TRBV5-1 and TRBJ2-7): KAGVTQTPRYLIKTRGQQVTLSCSPISGHRSVSWYQQTPGQGLQFLFEYFSETQRNKGNFPGRFSGRQFSNSRSEMNVSTLELGDSALYLCASSLPGFYHEQYFGPGTRLTVT.

The CDR3 loop reads CASILTTGEWNEQFF. For the CDR3, the DNA is TGTGCCAGCATACTTACGACGGGGGAGTGGAATGAGCAGTTCTTC. The chain employs TRBV6-5 and TRBJ2-1, with D possibly matching TRBD2 (6 bases). V was pared by 7 bases and J by 7 bases, with 20 bases between. Germline CDR1 and CDR2: MNHEY and SVGAGI. This CDR3 has 15 amino acids.

This chain links TRBV5-4 with TRBJ2-3; D may be TRBD2 (5 bases). Germline V lookup: CDR1 SGHNT, CDR2 YYREEE (reference sequence). V dropped 3 bases and J dropped 3 bases, with 11 bases sitting between them. CDR3 length: 14 amino acids. CDR3 in DNA: TGTGCCAGCAGCTGGACTCGTGGGACAGATACGCAGTATTTT. Its translation is CASSWTRGTDTQYF.